This T cell receptor (beta chain) was sequenced for a study of blood T cell repertoires in COVID-19. In the study overall: T cells, B-cell-depleted T cells, or PBMCs supplied cDNA or gDNA.

As originally analysed: Using reference gene primer amplification, nucleated cell counts were estimated. The table came from immunoSEQ multiplex PCR; TCRdb's copy has only in-frame clones and leaves some out. The DNA was the basis for D and trimming; V, J and clone size are from that table. This table holds approximately 42,000 clones, more than 65% found once. Looked up from germline, CDR1 is SGHRS and CDR2 is YFSETQ. V lost 1 base and J lost 1; bases outside the gene matches: 6. This CDR3 region has 16 residues. What was sequenced was peripheral blood. The clonotype was recovered from an elderly man with acute or convalescent COVID-19. The chain carries TRBV5-1 and TRBJ1-1; 8 bases align to TRBD1. CDR3 DNA: TGCGCCAGCAGCTTGCCCACCGGGACAGGGAACACTGAAGCTTTCTTT. This gives the protein CASSLPTGTGNTEAFF.